This section outlines one T cell receptor beta chain sequence together with its context. This clonotype was found a few times. There is no known antigen for this receptor. Base-call qualities are not available, and no considerably larger clone is one nucleotide away. The approximately 39 donors, aged roughly 6 to 100 years, were systemically healthy Caucasian individuals from Russia. Each donor gave around 9.9 milliliters of peripheral blood, collected into EDTA-treated Vacutainer tubes. Ficoll-Paque density-gradient centrifugation was used to isolate PBMCs, with at least 6.5 million per sample. Total RNA was extracted from PBMCs with Trizol reagent, with at least 6 micrograms obtained per sample. For every donor, flow cytometry on a PBMC aliquot measured the percentage of naive CD45RAhigh/CD27high T cells. The source of the sample is a study of blood T cells in healthy people across ages (dated by TCRdb to about 2015). Background for the entire study: In model experiments, template switching captured about one uniquely barcoded TCR beta cDNA molecule for every two T cells. To avoid experimental bias, donors of different ages were distributed randomly across sequencing lanes. Four age groups were formed from the donors: young (average approximately 15 years), middle-aged (approximately 39), aged (62) and long-lived (more than 75). The study analyzed two additional independent replicas of 1 million unique cDNA reads from the same blood draw for two donors, one aged 18 to 29 and one aged 80 or older. To track age-related changes in TCR beta repertoire diversity, the study relied on deep sequencing normalized with unique cDNA molecular identifiers. General conclusions and limits of the study: The long-lived group showed more naive CD4+ T cells, fewer expanded clones and increased TCR diversity than the aged group, suggesting age selection. Donor CMV infection status was unknown, potentially confounding age-related changes in expanded clonotypes. Observed TCR beta diversity correlated strongly with the percentage of naive T cells measured by flow cytometry. Estimates of total diversity from one million sequenced T cells were regarded as lower bounds and underestimates. Conclusive comparison of naive and antigen-experienced compartments was prevented by the profiling of bulk unsorted PBMCs. As age increased, observed TCR beta diversity per million T cells dropped in a roughly linear way, and a significant reduction was already evident by age about 40.

Libraries were prepared through 5' RACE. The instrument given in TCRdb is Illumina HiSeq 2500. A second PCR of about 6 to 11 cycles was performed with a sample-barcoded 5' primer and a J-beta primer mix. A template-switch 5' adaptor carrying 12 random nucleotides introduced a unique molecular identifier onto each TCR beta cDNA molecule. At least 2.5 million CDR3-containing paired-end reads were obtained from each sample. The Mint cDNA synthesis kit, primed by a TRBC-specific oligonucleotide, was used to synthesize first-strand cDNA from all RNA. After uracil-DNA glycosylase treatment, a first 18-cycle PCR used universal primers M1SS and BC2_uni_R on all cDNA. The source study handled its data this way. Normalization of each sample was performed by random selection of 1 million high-quality reads, each carrying a distinct molecular identifier. Reads sharing molecular identifiers were discarded rather than binned into consensus sequences. CDR3 identification, clonotype clustering and error correction used MiTCR with a Q25 quality threshold and the strictest error-elimination algorithm. Lower-bound total TCR beta diversity was estimated with a nonparametric unseen species model using Euler transformation. TCRdb reprocessing: public reads trimmed at Q25 with fastp, clones called with MiXCR, in-frame beta chains kept. Every distinct CDR3 protein forms one entry, paired with its most common genes and DNA. The authors' filters were not applied to this entry. The sample records some 800,000 distinct CDR3 sequences, 40% to 50% of which are singletons. The ten largest clonotypes hold around 21% of the sample.

V is pared back by 2 bases and J by 4 bases, with 11 bases lying between the germline termini. From cysteine to phenylalanine, the CDR3 is 14 amino acids long. Of the read, only the CDR3 DNA is kept; its 42 bases are in frame from base 1. CDR1 and CDR2, looked up from the germline V gene, are SGHAT and FQNNGV. This receptor was obtained from a man aged 55-75 years in good health. The sample comprised blood. The chain couples TRBV11-2 to TRBJ2-5; the D segment cannot be called with confidence. The DNA is TGTGCCAGCAGCTTATGCGAGCGTCGAGAGACCCAGTACTTC. Translated, it reads CASSLCERRETQYF.